This T cell receptor beta chain was sequenced during a study of patients and donors after allogeneic stem cell transplantation. This clonotype was counted between two and nine times. CDR3 size: 14 residues. The trim removed 6 bases at V and 3 bases at J, leaving 3 bases unmatched. Germline V CDR1 and CDR2: MNHNS, SASEGT. Using its own MiXCR run on the RT-PCR reads, TCRdb lists one record per CDR3 protein. The table includes roughly 200,000 distinct CDR3 sequences, 35% to 45% detected once. The V gene is TRBV6-1, the J gene TRBJ1-2, with 11 bases lining up with TRBD1. The clonotype originates from a human donor who was either an allogeneic HSCT recipient or a stem cell or donor lymphocyte infusion donor (not recorded which). It is not recorded whose cells these are; they may come from a transplant donor. Sequencing was done on a sample of blood, either unsorted or a sorted T cell fraction (not recorded which). For the CDR3, the DNA is TGTGCCAGCAGCCCGGGACAGGGGGACTATGGCTACACCTTC. The encoded protein is CASSPGQGDYGYTF.